This T cell receptor beta chain was sequenced in a study of spatial heterogeneity in lung cancer. Whole-study context: Donation came from approximately 69 patients with untreated early-stage non-small cell lung cancer. When available, follow-up PBMC samples taken a median of about two years after resection were sequenced.

This CDR3 has 19 amino acids. Germline lookup yields CDR1 ENHRY and CDR2 SYGVKD. Trimming took 7 bases from V and 7 from J, leaving 33 bases between them. Specified time point: blood at routine non-recurrence follow-up after resection. Whole RNA, which was extracted from tumor, nontumor lung tissue or frozen PBMC, was sequenced without any cell sorting. Every cDNA TCR molecule received its own unique molecular identifier. Each CDR3 protein gets one entry after TCRdb re-called the 5' RACE reads with MiXCR. The sample shows some 120,000 distinct CDR3 sequences, less than 15% of them seen only once. The table lists this clonotype with a few counts.

The chain links TRBV10-3 to TRBJ2-3; possible D gene TRBD2, 7 bases. The specimen comprised PBMCs, sampled at follow-up. The clonotype comes from a male donor with early-stage non-small cell lung cancer. CDR3 sequence (DNA): TGTGCCATCACATCTGGTCCAGGGAGGGGGGCCCACACTTCGAATACGCAGTATTTT. Translation: CAITSGPGRGAHTSNTQYF.